These 27 T cell receptor beta chains were all obtained from the same sample, sequenced in a study of neoadjuvant anti-PD-1 for oral cavity cancer. Sequencing used immunoSEQ multiplex PCR; TCRdb keeps in-frame clones, though not all of them. The table shows approximately 7,800 clones, with about 60% occurring only once. The input for sequencing was tumor tissue, taken before nivolumab (anti-PD-1) treatment. All receptors derive from a person aged 35-79 years with oral cavity squamous cell carcinoma.

The genes are TRBV6-5 and TRBJ1-3; no clear D. Germline lookup yields CDR1 MNHEY and CDR2 SVGAGI. Trimming pared 6 bases from V and 1 base from J, leaving 7 bases between. The CDR3 spans 13 residues. The CDR3 sequence: CASSRDSGNTIYF. CDR3 coding DNA: TGTGCCAGCAGCCGAGATTCTGGAAACACCATATATTTT.

This chain uses TRBV2 with TRBJ1-2; D unresolved. CDR1 is SNHLY and CDR2 is FYNNEI in the germline V gene. Trimming left V 2 bases short and J 3 bases short, with 7 bases between. The CDR3 is 13 residues long. The CDR3 spells CASSEQRHYGYTF. The CDR3 region has the DNA TGTGCCAGCAGTGAACAACGGCACTATGGCTACACCTTC.

This clone showed up just a few times. The V and J genes are TRBV10-2 and TRBJ2-7, with TRBD2 as a possible D gene (6 bases). Trimming shortened V by 7 bases and J by 5 bases, and 12 bases separated the two germline ends. From germline, CDR1 is WSHSY and CDR2 SAAADI. CDR3 length: 12 residues. CDR3 nucleotide sequence: TGCGCCAGCACGAAGGGAGGACACGAGCAGTACTTC. Amino acids: CASTKGGHEQYF.

The CDR3, as DNA: TGTGCCAGCAGTTTATTTTGGGCCTACGAGCAGTACTTC. Translation gives CASSLFWAYEQYF. This chain joins TRBV27 and TRBJ2-7; D gene unclear. V gave up 1 base and J gave up 2 bases, with 6 bases separating them. The CDR3 sequence is 13 residues long. The germline CDR1 and CDR2 sequences are MNHEY and SMNVEV (reference sequence).

This clone was detected once. This chain uses TRBV7-2 with TRBJ2-5; TRBD2 aligns across 7 bases. The CDR3 covers 15 residues. The trim removed 4 bases at V and 5 bases at J, leaving 10 bases unmatched. Germline values: CDR1 SGHTA, CDR2 FQGNSA. Written as DNA, the CDR3 is TGTGCCAGCAGCTCCGGGACTACGCCATGGGAGACCCAGTACTTC. This encodes CASSSGTTPWETQYF.

This chain uses TRBV6-6 with TRBJ1-1; 8 bases align to TRBD1. The CDR3 loop spans 15 amino acids. The V gene's germline CDR1 is MNHNY and CDR2 SVGAGI (reference sequence). The V and J ends lost 2 bases and 1 base, in that order; junction bases with no gene match: 3. The CDR3 reads CASSYHQGANTEAFF. The CDR3, as DNA: TGTGCCAGCAGTTACCATCAGGGGGCGAACACTGAAGCTTTCTTT.

V usage is TRBV6-1 and J usage is TRBJ1-5, with a possible D match to TRBD1 (5 bases). The germline V gene has CDR1 MNHNS and CDR2 SASEGT. Deletions cut 2 bases from V and 6 bases from J, with 20 bases between. The CDR3 consists of 17 residues. CDR3 sequence reads: CASSERAGFSRGQPQHF. The CDR3, as DNA: TGTGCCAGCAGTGAAAGGGCAGGGTTCTCTCGGGGTCAGCCCCAGCATTTT.

This clone is medium-sized by share. The gene calls are TRBV6-6 and TRBJ1-2; 7 bases align to TRBD1. With 6 bases clipped from V and 7 bases from J, the junction kept 5 bases outside the gene matches. The germline V gene encodes CDR1 MNHNY and CDR2 SVGAGI (reference sequence). This CDR3 comprises 12 residues. CDR3 residues: CASSIDRAGYTF. The CDR3 DNA reads TGTGCCAGCAGCATCGACAGGGCTGGCTACACCTTC.

The V call is TRBV19, the J call TRBJ2-1; TRBD2 matches at 7 bases. This CDR3 comprises 14 residues. CDR1 and CDR2 (germline): LNHDA, SQIVND (reference sequence). V lost 7 bases and J lost 8; bases outside the gene matches: 11. CDR3 region: CASNGGSSSDEQFF. The CDR3 region has the DNA TGTGCCAGTAACGGCGGGAGCTCTTCGGATGAGCAGTTCTTC.

This clone was detected a few times. The V call is TRBV5-1, the J call TRBJ2-7; 11 nucleotides line up with TRBD2. V shed 3 bases and J 2 bases; nucleotides not matched to a gene: 10. This CDR3 spans 17 amino acids. Germline CDR1 SGHRS, CDR2 YFSETQ. Here the CDR3 reads CASSSGGSGGVPYEQYF. DNA of the CDR3: TGCGCCAGCAGCTCCGGAGGTAGCGGGGGGGTACCCTACGAGCAGTACTTC.

The J gene is TRBJ1-5, the V gene TRBV15, with D possibly matching TRBD1 (6 bases). Germline CDR1 LNHNV, CDR2 YYDKDF (reference sequence). CDR3 length equals 13 residues. Deletions cut 5 bases from V and 6 bases from J, with 11 bases between. CDR3 sequence (DNA): TGTGCCACCAGCTTACAGGGTGGTCAGCCCCAGCATTTT. The encoded protein is CATSLQGGQPQHF. Full variable domain (remainder filled in from reference TRBV15 and TRBJ1-5): DAMVIQNPRYQVTQFGKPVTLSCSQTLNHNVMYWYQQKSSQAPKLLFHYYDKDFNNEADTPDNFQSRRPNTSFCFLDIRSPGLGDTAMYLCATSLQGGQPQHFGDGTRLSIL.

This clone came up a few times. The chain uses TRBV5-5 and TRBJ2-7, with TRBD2 as a possible D gene (6 bases). V lost 0 bases, J lost 1 base, and 11 bases lay in between. CDR3 length: 15 residues. Germline CDR1 and CDR2: SGHKS and YYEKEE (reference sequence). The CDR3 DNA reads as TGTGCCAGCAGCTTGGGAATTAGCGGATCCTACGAGCAGTACTTC. Protein: CASSLGISGSYEQYF.

The chain employs TRBV5-1 and TRBJ2-1; maybe TRBD1 (5 bases). V lost 3 bases and J lost 3, with 16 bases in between. The CDR3 has 16 residues. The germline gives CDR1 SGHRS, CDR2 YFSETQ. In DNA form, the CDR3 reads TGCGCCAGCAGCTGGACAAGCCCGCCGGGCTACAATGAGCAGTTCTTC. It yields the protein CASSWTSPPGYNEQFF.

This clone was detected a few times. J is TRBJ2-2 and V is TRBV15, with D possibly being TRBD2 (6 bases). Trimming took 0 bases from V and 7 from J, leaving 18 bases between them. Germline CDR1 and CDR2: LNHNV and YYDKDF (reference sequence). This CDR3 region has 17 residues. Here the CDR3 DNA reads TGTGCCACCAGCAGAGATCGGGGGTCGGGGTGGATCGGGGAGCTGTTTTTT. Translated: CATSRDRGSGWIGELFF.

The chain recombines TRBV7-9 with TRBJ1-1, with a possible D match to TRBD1 (5 bases). Germline V gene data show CDR1 as SEHNR and CDR2 as FQNEAQ (reference sequence). CDR3 length equals 14 residues. The V end lost 2 bases, the J end lost 1 base, and 8 bases lay between the germline ends. The CDR3 protein is CASSLSQGNTEAFF. DNA for the CDR3: TGTGCCAGCAGCTTATCTCAGGGGAACACTGAAGCTTTCTTT.

The chain joins TRBV19 to TRBJ1-1, with 11 bases matching TRBD1. This CDR3 has 16 amino acids. V lost 6 bases to trimming and J lost 1 base; unmatched junction nucleotides: 7. Germline CDR1 is LNHDA and CDR2 is SQIVND (reference sequence). The CDR3 nucleotides read TGTGCCAGTAGCCCCGGGACAGGGGGACCGAACACTGAAGCTTTCTTT. It is translated as CASSPGTGGPNTEAFF.

This clone appeared once. This chain connects TRBV21-1 to TRBJ1-3; TRBD1 is taken as the D call from the table, unchecked against the DNA. TRBV21-1 is recorded as a pseudogene. This CDR3 spans 21 amino acids. In DNA, the CDR3 is TGTGCCAGCAGCCTACCCGGCGGGGACAGACCCGTTGTCCTCTCTGGAAACACCATATATTTT. The encoded protein is CASSLPGGDRPVVLSGNTIYF.

This clone was seen more than once but under ten times. The CDR3 bases are TGTGCCAGCAGCTTAATGTCGAGTGGCTATGGCTACACCTTC. Its protein product is CASSLMSSGYGYTF. The chain carries TRBV7-9 and TRBJ1-2; D call uncertain. The CDR3 runs 14 residues. Trimming removed 2 bases at V and 4 bases at J, with 11 bases between. Germline loops: CDR1 SEHNR, CDR2 FQNEAQ (reference sequence). The full variable domain, its missing parts supplied by reference TRBV7-9 and TRBJ1-2, is DTGVSQNPRHKITKRGQNVTFRCDPISEHNRLYWYRQTLGQGPEFLTYFQNEAQLEKSRLLSDRFSAERPKGSFSTLEIQRTEQGDSAMYLCASSLMSSGYGYTFGSGTRLTVV.

The rearrangement joins TRBV2 to TRBJ2-2; 13 bases are a match to TRBD2. The CDR3 totals 15 residues. Trimming took 6 bases from V and 8 from J; bases not matched to a gene: 6. In germline, CDR1 is SNHLY, CDR2 FYNNEI. CDR3 sequence reads: CASRGLAGLGGELFF. The DNA of the CDR3 is TGTGCCAGCAGGGGACTAGCGGGATTGGGGGGGGAGCTGTTTTTT.

V is TRBV5-1 and J is TRBJ2-2; D is perhaps TRBD2 (6 bases). Germline CDR1 SGHRS, CDR2 YFSETQ. Trimming stripped 2 bases from V and 4 bases from J, with 12 bases between. There are 15 residues in the CDR3. The CDR3 nucleotides read TGCGCCAGCAGCTTACAGACTAGATCCACCGGGGAGCTGTTTTTT. Encoded protein: CASSLQTRSTGELFF.

The chain links TRBV6-4 to TRBJ2-3; D possibly corresponds to TRBD2 (5 bases). The length of the CDR3 is 16 residues. Germline CDR1 reads MRHNA; CDR2 reads SNTAGT. The germline V and J ends were trimmed by 2 bases and 5 bases, with 17 bases remaining between them. The CDR3, as DNA: TGTGCCAGCAGTGACCTAGAGCGGCTACGGGAAGATACGCAGTATTTT. It yields the protein CASSDLERLREDTQYF.

This rearrangement joins TRBV18 to TRBJ1-1; possibly TRBD1 for D (5 bases). The germline V and J ends were trimmed by 1 base and 1 base, with 10 bases remaining between them. Germline CDR1 and CDR2: KGHSH and LQKENI. The CDR3 has 15 residues. The CDR3 bases are TGTGCCAGCTCACCACAGAACCAGGGGAACACTGAAGCTTTCTTT. This encodes CASSPQNQGNTEAFF.

This clone was counted between two and nine times. The gene calls are TRBV5-5 and TRBJ1-1; D is ambiguous. The CDR3 is 12 amino acids. V lost 1 base, J lost 10 bases, and 11 bases lay in between. Germline V lookup: CDR1 SGHKS, CDR2 YYEKEE (reference sequence). As DNA, the CDR3 is TGTGCCAGCAGCTTGCAAAGAGAGGGAGCTTTCTTT. Amino acid sequence: CASSLQREGAFF.

The chain couples TRBV19 to TRBJ1-6; D is possibly TRBD1 (5 bases). Trimming left V 6 bases short and J 6 bases short, with 21 bases between. This CDR3 comprises 17 residues. CDR1 LNHDA and CDR2 SQIVND come from the germline V gene (reference sequence). DNA for the CDR3: TGTGCCAGTAGGGCAGGGAGGATGTCAGGTTTTAATTCACCCCTCCACTTT. Protein product: CASRAGRMSGFNSPLHF.

The chain recombines TRBV13 with TRBJ2-7; 12 bases match TRBD2. The trim removed 5 bases at V and 2 bases at J, leaving 4 bases unmatched. The germline V gene encodes CDR1 PRHDT and CDR2 FYEKMQ (reference sequence). This CDR3 contains 15 residues. The CDR3 coding sequence is TGTGCCAGCAGCGCCCGACTAGCGGGAGCCTACGAGCAGTACTTC. It codes for CASSARLAGAYEQYF.

A remark on this clone: The sample carries other DNA sequences with the same CDR3. J is TRBJ1-6 and V is TRBV2; D unresolved. The CDR3 length is 16 residues. V was cut by 5 bases and J by 0 bases, with 11 bases left in between. Germline CDR1 and CDR2: SNHLY and FYNNEI. CDR3 in DNA: TGTGCCAGCAGTCCTCGTTCGAGCTCCTATAATTCACCCCTCCACTTT. Encoded protein: CASSPRSSSYNSPLHF.

The J gene is TRBJ1-2, the V gene TRBV6-6; a possible D gene is TRBD1 (6 bases). Germline lookup yields CDR1 MNHNY and CDR2 SVGAGI (reference sequence). V was trimmed by 1 base and J by 6 bases, leaving 15 bases between them. CDR3 length: 15 amino acids. CDR3 nucleotide sequence: TGTGCCAGCAGTTACTTTCCGACAGGAGAGGATGGCTACACCTTC. Protein: CASSYFPTGEDGYTF.